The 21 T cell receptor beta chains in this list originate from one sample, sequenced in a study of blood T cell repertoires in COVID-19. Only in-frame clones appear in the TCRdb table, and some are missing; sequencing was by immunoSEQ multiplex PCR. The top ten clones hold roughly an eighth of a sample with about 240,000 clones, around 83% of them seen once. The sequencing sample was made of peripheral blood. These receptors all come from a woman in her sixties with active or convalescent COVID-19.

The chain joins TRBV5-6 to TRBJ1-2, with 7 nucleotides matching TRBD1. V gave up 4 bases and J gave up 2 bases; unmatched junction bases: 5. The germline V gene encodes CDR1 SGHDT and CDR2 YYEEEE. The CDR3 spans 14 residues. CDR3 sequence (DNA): TGTGCCAGCAGCACCGGGACAGACAACTATGGCTACACCTTC. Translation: CASSTGTDNYGYTF.

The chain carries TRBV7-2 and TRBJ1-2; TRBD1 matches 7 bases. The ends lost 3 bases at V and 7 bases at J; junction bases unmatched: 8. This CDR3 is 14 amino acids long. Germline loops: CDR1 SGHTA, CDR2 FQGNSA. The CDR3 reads CASSLNTAGGGYTF. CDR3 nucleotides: TGTGCCAGCAGCTTGAACACGGCAGGGGGTGGCTACACCTTC.

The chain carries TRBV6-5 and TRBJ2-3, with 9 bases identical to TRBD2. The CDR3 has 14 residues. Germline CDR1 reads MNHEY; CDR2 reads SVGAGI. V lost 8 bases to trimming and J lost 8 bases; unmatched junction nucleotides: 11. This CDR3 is CASSGLASTGTQYF. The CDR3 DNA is TGTGCCAGCTCGGGACTAGCTTCGACCGGTACGCAGTATTTT.

The CDR3 bases are TGTGCCAGCAGCTTAGAAGGACTAGCGGGGGGAAGGGAGTTCTTC. It specifies CASSLEGLAGGREFF. The chain has TRBV7-2 and TRBJ2-1; 14 bases line up with TRBD2. Germline V gene data show CDR1 as SGHTA and CDR2 as FQGNSA. V was pared by 1 base and J by 14 bases, with 7 bases of the junction left unmatched. This CDR3 contains 15 residues.

The CDR3 sequence is CASSLRGPDTQYF. CDR3 nucleotides: TGTGCCAGCAGCTTGCGGGGTCCAGATACGCAGTATTTT. The V call is TRBV7-9, the J call TRBJ2-3; D might be TRBD2 (6 bases). V shed 3 bases and J shed 4 bases, with 8 bases lying between them. CDR3 size: 13 residues. Germline V gene sequence: CDR1 SEHNR, CDR2 FQNEAQ (reference sequence).

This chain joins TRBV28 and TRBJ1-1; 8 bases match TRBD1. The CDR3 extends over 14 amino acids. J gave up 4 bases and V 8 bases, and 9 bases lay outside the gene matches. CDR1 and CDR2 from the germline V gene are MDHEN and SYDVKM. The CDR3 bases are TGTGCCAGCGGTTGGACAGGGAGGGCCACTGAAGCTTTCTTT. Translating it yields CASGWTGRATEAFF. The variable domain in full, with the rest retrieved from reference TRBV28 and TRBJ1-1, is DVKVTQSSRYLVKRTGEKVFLECVQDMDHENMFWYRQDPGLGLRLIYFSYDVKMKEKGDIPEGYSVSREKKERFSLILESASTNQTSMYLCASGWTGRATEAFFGQGTRLTVV.

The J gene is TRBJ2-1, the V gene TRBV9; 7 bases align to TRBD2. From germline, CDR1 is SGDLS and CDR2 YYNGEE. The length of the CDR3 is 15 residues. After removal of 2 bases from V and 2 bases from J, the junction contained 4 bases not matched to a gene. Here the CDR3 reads CASSVGGRAYNEQFF. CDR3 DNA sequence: TGTGCCAGCAGCGTGGGAGGGAGGGCCTACAATGAGCAGTTCTTC.

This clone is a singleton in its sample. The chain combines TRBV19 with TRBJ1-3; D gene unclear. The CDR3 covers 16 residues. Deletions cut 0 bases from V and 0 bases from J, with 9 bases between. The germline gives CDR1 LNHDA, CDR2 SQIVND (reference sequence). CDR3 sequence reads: CASSIEAHRSGNTIYF. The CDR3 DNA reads TGTGCCAGTAGTATAGAAGCCCACCGCTCTGGAAACACCATATATTTT.

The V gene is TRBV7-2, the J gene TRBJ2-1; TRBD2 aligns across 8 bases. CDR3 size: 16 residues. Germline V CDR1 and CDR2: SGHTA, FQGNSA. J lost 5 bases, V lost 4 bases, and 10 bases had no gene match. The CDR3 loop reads CASSSIKGLGNNEQFF. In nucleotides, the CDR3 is TGTGCCAGCAGCTCGATCAAGGGACTAGGAAACAATGAGCAGTTCTTC.

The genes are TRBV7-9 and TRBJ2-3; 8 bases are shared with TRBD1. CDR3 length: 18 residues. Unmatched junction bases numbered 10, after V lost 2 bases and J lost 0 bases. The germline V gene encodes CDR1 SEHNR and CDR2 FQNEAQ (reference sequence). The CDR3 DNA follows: TGTGCCAGCAGCTTATCAGGGGGCGGCTCCTCTAGCACAGATACGCAGTATTTT. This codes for CASSLSGGGSSSTDTQYF.

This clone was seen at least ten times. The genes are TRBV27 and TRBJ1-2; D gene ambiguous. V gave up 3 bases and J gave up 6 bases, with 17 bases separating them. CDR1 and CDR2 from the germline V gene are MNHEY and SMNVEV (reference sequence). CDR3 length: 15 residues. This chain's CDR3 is CASSLYSTPRDGYTF. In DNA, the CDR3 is TGTGCCAGCAGTTTGTATTCTACTCCCCGGGATGGCTACACCTTC.

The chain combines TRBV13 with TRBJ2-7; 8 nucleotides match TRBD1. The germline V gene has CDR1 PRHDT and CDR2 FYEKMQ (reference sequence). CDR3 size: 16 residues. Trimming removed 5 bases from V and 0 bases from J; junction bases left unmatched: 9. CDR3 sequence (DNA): TGTGCCAGCAGCCCACGGGGACAGGTGAACTCCTACGAGCAGTACTTC. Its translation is CASSPRGQVNSYEQYF.

This CDR3 reads CASSFGQGAGYTF. For the CDR3, the DNA is TGTGCCAGCAGTTTCGGACAGGGGGCGGGCTACACCTTC. V and J are TRBV12-3 or TRBV12-4 and TRBJ1-2; 11 nucleotides line up with TRBD1. The CDR3 runs 13 residues. The junction had 2 bases not matched to a gene; V was cut back by 3 bases and J by 8 bases.

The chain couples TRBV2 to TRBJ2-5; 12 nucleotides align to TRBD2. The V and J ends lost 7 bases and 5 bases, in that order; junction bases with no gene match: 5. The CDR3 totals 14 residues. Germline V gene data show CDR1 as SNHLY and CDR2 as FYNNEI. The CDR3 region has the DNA TGTGCCAGCACCCTAGCGGGGGGGCTCGAGACCCAGTACTTC. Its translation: CASTLAGGLETQYF.

The CDR3 DNA is TGTGCCAGCAGGCCAGGGAAAGACTATGGCTACACCTTC. The encoded protein is CASRPGKDYGYTF. The gene calls are TRBV5-4 and TRBJ1-2, with TRBD1 as a possible D gene (5 bases). The CDR3 has 13 amino acids. The V end lost 5 bases, the J end lost 3 bases, and 11 bases lay between the germline ends. CDR1 is SGHNT and CDR2 is YYREEE in the germline V gene (reference sequence).

CDR3 residues: CASSLSHEMHTEAFF. CDR3 nucleotide sequence: TGTGCCAGCAGTTTATCCCACGAGATGCACACTGAAGCTTTCTTT. The rearrangement uses TRBV27 and TRBJ1-1; D remains ambiguous. CDR1 and CDR2 (germline): MNHEY, SMNVEV (reference sequence). The V end lost 0 bases, the J end lost 3 bases, and 11 bases lay between the germline ends. The CDR3 contains 15 residues.

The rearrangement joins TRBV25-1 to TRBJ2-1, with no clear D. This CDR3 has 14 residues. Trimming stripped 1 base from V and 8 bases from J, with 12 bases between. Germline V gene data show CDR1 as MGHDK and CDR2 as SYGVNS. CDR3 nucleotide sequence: TGTGCCAGCAGTGAATCGTATAGAATAGATGAGCAGTTCTTC. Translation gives CASSESYRIDEQFF.

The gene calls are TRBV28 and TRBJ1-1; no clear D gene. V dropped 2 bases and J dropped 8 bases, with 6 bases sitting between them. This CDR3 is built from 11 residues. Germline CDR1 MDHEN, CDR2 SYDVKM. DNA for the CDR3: TGTGCCAGCAGTTTAACAGAGGAAGCTTTCTTT. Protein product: CASSLTEEAFF. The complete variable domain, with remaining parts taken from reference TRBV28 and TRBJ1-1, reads DVKVTQSSRYLVKRTGEKVFLECVQDMDHENMFWYRQDPGLGLRLIYFSYDVKMKEKGDIPEGYSVSREKKERFSLILESASTNQTSMYLCASSLTEEAFFGQGTRLTVV.

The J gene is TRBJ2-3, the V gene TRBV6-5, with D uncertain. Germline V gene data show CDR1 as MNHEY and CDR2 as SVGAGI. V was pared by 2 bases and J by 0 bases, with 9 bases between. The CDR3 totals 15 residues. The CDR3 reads CASSYEPSSTDTQYF. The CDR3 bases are TGTGCCAGCAGTTACGAGCCCTCTAGCACAGATACGCAGTATTTT.

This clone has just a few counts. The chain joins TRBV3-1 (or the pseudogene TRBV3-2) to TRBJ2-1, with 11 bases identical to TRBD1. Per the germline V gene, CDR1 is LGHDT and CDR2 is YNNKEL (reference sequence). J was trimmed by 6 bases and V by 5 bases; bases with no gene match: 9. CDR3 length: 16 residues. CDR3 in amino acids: CASSAGTGGTSNEQFF. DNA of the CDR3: TGTGCCAGCAGCGCGGGGACAGGGGGAACCTCCAATGAGCAGTTCTTC.

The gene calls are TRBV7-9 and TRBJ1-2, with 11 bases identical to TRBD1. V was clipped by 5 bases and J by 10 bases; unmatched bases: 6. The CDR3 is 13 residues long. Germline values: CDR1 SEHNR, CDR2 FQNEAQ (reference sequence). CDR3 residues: CASSPPGQGDYTF. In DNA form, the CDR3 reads TGTGCCAGCAGCCCTCCGGGACAGGGGGACTACACCTTC.